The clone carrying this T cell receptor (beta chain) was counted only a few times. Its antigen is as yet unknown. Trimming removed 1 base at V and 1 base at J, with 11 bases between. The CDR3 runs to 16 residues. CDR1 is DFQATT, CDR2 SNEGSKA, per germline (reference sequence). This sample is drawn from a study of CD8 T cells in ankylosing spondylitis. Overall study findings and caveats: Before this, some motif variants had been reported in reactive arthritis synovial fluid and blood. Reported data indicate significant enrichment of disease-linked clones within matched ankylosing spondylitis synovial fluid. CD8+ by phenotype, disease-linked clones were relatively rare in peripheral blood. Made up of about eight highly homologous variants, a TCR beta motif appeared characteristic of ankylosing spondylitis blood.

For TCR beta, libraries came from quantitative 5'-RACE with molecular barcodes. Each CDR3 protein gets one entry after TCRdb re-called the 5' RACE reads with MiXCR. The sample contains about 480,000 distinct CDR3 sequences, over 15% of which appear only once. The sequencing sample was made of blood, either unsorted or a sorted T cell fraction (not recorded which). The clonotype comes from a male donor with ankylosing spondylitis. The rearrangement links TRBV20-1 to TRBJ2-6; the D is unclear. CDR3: CSARVFHHSGANVLTF. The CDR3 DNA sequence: TGCAGTGCTAGAGTTTTCCATCATTCTGGGGCCAACGTCCTGACTTTC.